The sequence of this TCR beta chain was determined in a study of shared clonotypes between healthy human individuals. The DNA input per sorted-subset replicate PCR was about 0.2 ug, corresponding to some 27,000 T cell genomes. Method: immunoSEQ multiplex PCR; TCRdb's copy keeps in-frame clones and lacks some. The sample shows about 2.1 million clones, roughly 95% of them seen only once. Study results and limitations: Across subsets, estimated richness was generally greater for naive than for memory populations. Clonotypes shared by all four sorted-subset donors had higher generation probabilities than non-shared clonotypes.

Naive CD8 isolation took CD45RO-negative cells positively selected for CCR7 and excluded terminally differentiated effector memory CD45RA+ cells. The donor population consisted of healthy HIV-negative adults with no recent acute infections or vaccinations. V lost 5 bases and J lost 5, with 13 bases in between. The CDR3 is 13 residues long. The germline gives CDR1 SSHAT, CDR2 FNYEAQ (reference sequence). This clone came up once. Its target is unknown. The sequencing input was naive CD8+ T cells from PBMCs. The origin of this receptor is a young man in good health. Some clones in this sample may be carry-over from other donors' samples. The rearrangement joins TRBV7-7 to TRBJ2-7, with D perhaps TRBD2 (6 bases). CDR3 loop: CASSEGTLHEQYF. The DNA of the CDR3 is TGTGCCAGCAGCGAAGGGACTCTCCACGAGCAGTACTTC.